A selection of T cell receptor beta chains follows, all from one sample in a study of blood T cell repertoires in COVID-19. Assay used: immunoSEQ multiplex PCR; TCRdb lists only in-frame clones, some missing. The sample shows about 100,000 clones, around four fifths of them seen only once. Material: peripheral blood. The receptors derive from a middle-aged man with active or convalescent COVID-19. CDR3s include the opening cysteine and the closing phenylalanine or tryptophan. D genes are given only for firm matches. Clone size is stated in some rows and not others, as once, few, many or a class when expanded.

j_call v_call clone_size d_call cdr3_nt cdr3_aa
TRBJ2-5 TRBV19 . . TGTGCCAGTAGTATATCCCCGGAGACCCAGTACTTC CASSISPETQYF
TRBJ1-2 TRBV5-5 . . TGTGCCAGCAGCCCGGGGCAGGGAGGCTATGGCTACACCTTC CASSPGQGGYGYTF
TRBJ2-1 TRBV6-2/TRBV6-3 . TRBD1 TGTGCCAGCAGTTACTCGAGACAGGGGTCCTACAATGAGCAGTTCTTC CASSYSRQGSYNEQFF
TRBJ2-3 TRBV7-2 . . TGTGCCAGCAGCTTAGCGGCTAGCATACTTGCAGATACGCAGTATTTT CASSLAASILADTQYF
TRBJ2-5 TRBV3-1/TRBV3-2 . TRBD2 TGTGCCAGCAGCCAATGGAACGGGAGGGCCGTGGAGACCCAGTACTTC CASSQWNGRAVETQYF
TRBJ2-7 TRBV5-1 . TRBD1 TGCGCCAGCAGCTTGGTTCTCTTGGGACAGGGACGTGAGCAGTACTTC CASSLVLLGQGREQYF
TRBJ1-4 TRBV28 . TRBD1 TGTGCCAGCAGTACCCGAGGGACAGGGCTAAATGAAAAACTGTTTTTT CASSTRGTGLNEKLFF
TRBJ2-7 TRBV5-4 . TRBD2 TGTGCCAGCAGCCCTGGGACTAGCGGGAGGGAATACGAGCAGTACTTC CASSPGTSGREYEQYF
TRBJ2-2 TRBV5-1 . TRBD1 TGCGCCAGCAGCTTGGGTAGGGCCAGCCCAGGGGGCACCGGGGAGCTGTTTTTT CASSLGRASPGGTGELFF
TRBJ2-6 TRBV19 . . TGTGCCAGTAAAGCGGTCTCTGGGGCCAACGTCCTGACTTTC CASKAVSGANVLTF
TRBJ2-1 TRBV3-1/TRBV3-2 . TRBD1 TGTGCCAGCAGCCAAGGACAGGGAGAGCAGTTCTTC CASSQGQGEQFF
TRBJ2-7 TRBV10-2 . . TGCGCCAGCAGAGGGACACCGGACGAGCAGTACTTC CASRGTPDEQYF
TRBJ2-7 TRBV5-1 . TRBD2 TGCGCCAGCAGCTTTGGTTCTCCGCCTAGCGGGAGAACGTACGAGCAGTACTTC CASSFGSPPSGRTYEQYF
TRBJ1-3 TRBV5-5 . . TGTGCCAGCAGCTTAAGCGCCATGAGCTCTGGAAACACCATATATTTT CASSLSAMSSGNTIYF
TRBJ2-2 TRBV5-4 . . TGTGCCAGCAGCTTGGAAAGGGAGAGCGGGGAGCTGTTTTTT CASSLERESGELFF
TRBJ2-7 TRBV5-1 . TRBD2 TGCGCCAGCAGCTTGGATCTAGCGGGGAATGCCGAGCAGTACTTC CASSLDLAGNAEQYF
TRBJ1-1 TRBV21-1 once . TGTGCCAGCAGCATTCCGGGGGGCAGTGAAGGCACTGAAGCTTTCTTT CASSIPGGSEGTEAFF
TRBJ2-3 TRBV10-1 . . TGCGCCATCCCCCCCGCGGCGCCTAGCACAGATACGCAGTATTTT CAIPPAAPSTDTQYF
TRBJ1-1 TRBV10-3 . TRBD1 TGTGCCATCAACGAACAGGGGGCGGCCACTGAAGCTTTCTTT CAINEQGAATEAFF
TRBJ2-7 TRBV2 once . TGTGCCAGCAGAGATGACTGGTCTGTCTACGAGCAGTACTTC CASRDDWSVYEQYF
TRBJ1-4 TRBV7-6 . . TGTGCCAGCAGCTTAGAAGGCGGGGGCTCGGGAAAACTGTTTTTT CASSLEGGGSGKLFF
TRBJ1-6 TRBV7-6 . . TGTGCCAGCAGTTCGCAAGACAGCTATAATTCACCCCTCCACTTT CASSSQDSYNSPLHF
TRBJ2-5 TRBV14 . . TGTGCCAGCAGCCAAGCAGGGGAGACCCAGTACTTC CASSQAGETQYF
TRBJ1-3 TRBV6-4 . TRBD1 TGTGCCAGCGACAGGGGTAAAGGTGGAAACACCATATATTTT CASDRGKGGNTIYF
TRBJ2-1 TRBV6-5 . TRBD2 TGTGCCAGCAGTTTACCGGGACTAGCGCCCAATGAGCAGTTCTTC CASSLPGLAPNEQFF
TRBJ1-1 TRBV3-1/TRBV3-2 . . TGTGCCAGCAGCCGACAGTTGAACACTGAAGCTTTCTTT CASSRQLNTEAFF
TRBJ2-3 TRBV5-4 . . TGTGCCAGCAGTCCGAGGAGCGGGAGCACAGATACGCAGTATTTT CASSPRSGSTDTQYF
TRBJ2-7 TRBV10-3 . . TGTGCCATCAGTGATTCCGGGTCCAAGGAGTACTTC CAISDSGSKEYF
TRBJ1-4 TRBV11-3 . . TGTGCCAGCAGCTTAGCAGGCGGACAGCGGGAAAAACTGTTTTTT CASSLAGGQREKLFF
TRBJ2-7 TRBV7-2 . . TGTGCCAGCAGCTTAGCGAGGGTCACGGCTTACGAGCAGTACTTC CASSLARVTAYEQYF
TRBJ1-2 TRBV15 once TRBD1 TGTGCCACCAGCAGAGATCCCGGGACAGAAATCTATGGCTACACCTTC CATSRDPGTEIYGYTF
TRBJ1-2 TRBV4-1 . . TGCGCCAGCAGCCAAGGTCAGGCTCCCTATGGCTACACCTTC CASSQGQAPYGYTF
TRBJ2-5 TRBV9 few TRBD1 TGTGCCAGCAGCCCGGGGACAGGGGGAATTGAGACCCAGTACTTC CASSPGTGGIETQYF